The 27 T cell receptor beta chains below were found in one sample sequenced in a study of cytomegalovirus exposure and HLA in healthy donors. PCR was performed using 60 Vbeta and 13 Jbeta primers. Profiling relied on immunoSEQ multiplex PCR, and the TCRdb table lists in-frame clones only, not all of them. This table has roughly 100,000 clones, around 74% appearing once. The sequenced material came from PBMCs. These receptor sequences come from a woman in her thirties or forties in good health and CMV-seropositive.

This clone was counted once. This chain links TRBV6-1 with TRBJ1-1, with D unclear. The germline V gene encodes CDR1 MNHNS and CDR2 SASEGT. V lost 5 bases and J lost 3, with 10 bases in between. This CDR3 contains 13 residues. The CDR3 DNA follows: TGTGCCAGCAGTAAGCAGGCGCACACTGAAGCTTTCTTT. Protein product: CASSKQAHTEAFF.

V gene TRBV11-2 combines with J gene TRBJ2-5, with 14 bases lining up with TRBD2. From germline, CDR1 is SGHAT and CDR2 FQNNGV. The trim removed 1 base at V and 7 bases at J, leaving 5 bases unmatched. The CDR3 consists of 16 residues. CDR3 region: CASSLAGLAGGVTQYF. DNA for the CDR3: TGTGCCAGCAGCTTAGCCGGACTAGCGGGAGGAGTGACCCAGTACTTC.

There are a few counts of this clone. This chain uses TRBV5-4 with TRBJ2-3, with 8 bases aligning to TRBD1. V shed 4 bases, J shed 4 bases, and the junction held 2 bases outside the gene matches. CDR1 is SGHNT, CDR2 YYREEE, per germline (reference sequence). The CDR3 is 13 residues long. The CDR3 reads CASSGGQADTQYF. CDR3 nucleotides: TGTGCCAGCAGCGGGGGACAGGCAGATACGCAGTATTTT.

The chain combines TRBV28 with TRBJ2-6; 8 bases are shared with TRBD2. CDR3 size: 20 residues. V lost 6 bases to trimming and J lost 2 bases; unmatched junction nucleotides: 18. Per the germline V gene, CDR1 is MDHEN and CDR2 is SYDVKM. The DNA of the CDR3 is TGTGCCAGCAGCCAAGGCCCGGGAGGGCAGGGAAGGGCTGGGGCCAACGTCCTGACTTTC. It translates to CASSQGPGGQGRAGANVLTF.

In its sample, this clone was seen a few times. The chain employs TRBV7-8 and TRBJ2-2; 8 bases are a match to TRBD2. CDR1 and CDR2 (germline): SGHVS, FQNEAQ. The CDR3 totals 15 residues. V trimming: 8 bases; J trimming: 4 bases; junction bases outside the gene matches: 9. Here the CDR3 reads CASGGERGITGELFF. The CDR3 DNA sequence: TGTGCCAGCGGGGGTGAGCGGGGGATCACCGGGGAGCTGTTTTTT.

This rearrangement joins TRBV4-3 to TRBJ2-1; 7 nucleotides agree with TRBD2. The germline gives CDR1 LGHNA, CDR2 YSLEER. With 1 base clipped from V and 8 bases from J, the junction kept 5 bases outside the gene matches. CDR3 length: 14 residues. CDR3 loop: CASSQAGGSYEQFF. The CDR3 DNA follows: TGCGCCAGCAGCCAAGCCGGGGGGTCGTATGAGCAGTTCTTC.

The rearrangement links TRBV11-1 to TRBJ1-3; 8 positions match TRBD1. The CDR3 contains 14 residues. Germline loops: CDR1 SGHAT, CDR2 FQDESV (reference sequence). With 3 bases clipped from V and 8 bases from J, the junction kept 6 bases outside the gene matches. The CDR3 is CASSFRQGRDTIYF. CDR3 bases: TGTGCCAGCAGCTTTCGACAGGGGAGAGACACCATATATTTT. Variable domain in full (rest from reference TRBV11-1 and TRBJ1-3): EAEVAQSPRYKITEKSQAVAFWCDPISGHATLYWYRQILGQGPELLVQFQDESVVDDSQLPKDRFSAERLKGVDSTLKIQPAELGDSAMYLCASSFRQGRDTIYFGEGSWLTVV.

This clone was recorded a few times. The chain is built from TRBV6-1 and TRBJ1-1; 7 bases match TRBD1. Trimming cost V 4 bases and J 11 bases; bases outside gene matches: 16. Germline CDR1 and CDR2: MNHNS and SASEGT. This CDR3 comprises 15 residues. The CDR3 is CASSARLDRDLTAFF. As DNA, the CDR3 is TGTGCCAGCAGTGCCCGTTTAGACAGGGATCTTACGGCTTTCTTT.

The V gene is TRBV7-9, the J gene TRBJ1-4; D unclear. CDR3 length: 15 residues. CDR1 and CDR2 from the germline V gene are SEHNR and FQNEAQ (reference sequence). V lost 5 bases, J lost 7 bases, and 17 bases lay in between. The CDR3 region is CASSPGLRMGEKLFF. The DNA for the CDR3 is TGTGCCAGCAGCCCTGGACTTCGAATGGGTGAAAAACTGTTTTTT.

This clone came up a few times. This chain joins TRBV15 and TRBJ2-5; 7 bases are a match to TRBD1. Trimming took 3 bases from V and 7 from J; bases not matched to a gene: 8. The length of the CDR3 is 14 residues. CDR1 is LNHNV, CDR2 YYDKDF, per germline (reference sequence). In nucleotides, the CDR3 is TGTGCCACCAGCAGGCCTGGGACAGTTGGGACCCAGTACTTC. Residues: CATSRPGTVGTQYF.

The chain links TRBV19 to TRBJ2-1; 10 nucleotides match TRBD2. CDR3 length: 16 residues. The ends lost 7 bases at V and 4 bases at J; junction bases unmatched: 10. The germline V gene encodes CDR1 LNHDA and CDR2 SQIVND (reference sequence). CDR3 DNA: TGTGCCAGTAACGTCCTCAGGACTAGCGGATACAATGAGCAGTTCTTC. Amino acid sequence: CASNVLRTSGYNEQFF.

With respect to this clone: The junction shows a germline mismatch at one end, possibly a read error. V usage is TRBV7-9 and J usage is TRBJ1-1; 9 bases are shared with TRBD1. Per the germline V gene, CDR1 is SEHNR and CDR2 is FQNEAQ (reference sequence). CDR3 length equals 14 residues. The CDR3 sequence is CSSSSWTGDTEAFF. In DNA form, the CDR3 reads TGTTCCAGCAGCTCATGGACAGGGGACACTGAAGCTTTCTTT.

The V call is TRBV28, the J call TRBJ2-7; tentatively, D is TRBD2 (5 bases). Germline CDR1 and CDR2: MDHEN and SYDVKM. The CDR3 is made up of 17 amino acids. V was cut by 4 bases and J by 2 bases, with 21 bases left in between. The CDR3 sequence: CASSSHPRSGRTYEQYF. For the CDR3, the DNA is TGTGCCAGCAGTTCCCACCCTCGAAGTGGGAGAACCTACGAGCAGTACTTC.

The gene calls are TRBV9 and TRBJ1-5; D not resolved. V was clipped by 0 bases and J by 0 bases, with 7 bases between them. In germline, CDR1 is SGDLS, CDR2 YYNGEE. CDR3 length equals 15 residues. The CDR3 region has the DNA TGTGCCAGCAGCGTAGGAGGGATTAGCAATCAGCCCCAGCATTTT. It yields the protein CASSVGGISNQPQHF.

The table lists this clone with a count of one. V is TRBV5-1 and J is TRBJ1-2; D is unclear. Germline values: CDR1 SGHRS, CDR2 YFSETQ. The V end was cut by 0 bases, the J end by 8 bases, with 8 bases between. The CDR3 totals 12 residues. The CDR3 DNA reads as TGCGCCAGCAGCTTGGACAGTGAAGGCTACACCTTC. Protein: CASSLDSEGYTF. The whole variable domain, remainder taken from reference TRBV5-1 and TRBJ1-2, is KAGVTQTPRYLIKTRGQQVTLSCSPISGHRSVSWYQQTPGQGLQFLFEYFSETQRNKGNFPGRFSGRQFSNSRSEMNVSTLELGDSALYLCASSLDSEGYTFGSGTRLTVV.

The chain joins TRBV28 to TRBJ2-1, with D perhaps TRBD2 (6 bases). The CDR3 has 15 amino acids. Germline-derived CDR1 and CDR2 are MDHEN and SYDVKM. The ends were cut back, 2 bases at V and 0 bases at J, with 8 bases in the middle. CDR3 residues: CASSLIGSSYNEQFF. Written as DNA, the CDR3 is TGTGCCAGCAGTTTAATCGGGAGCTCCTACAATGAGCAGTTCTTC.

The chain is built from TRBV11-1 and TRBJ2-3; 10 bases fit TRBD2. This CDR3 has 16 amino acids. Germline-derived CDR1 and CDR2 are SGHAT and FQDESV (reference sequence). Trimming cost V 5 bases and J 0 bases; bases outside gene matches: 5. DNA for the CDR3: TGTGCCAGCAGCCCCGGACTAGCGGCTAGCACAGATACGCAGTATTTT. Its translation is CASSPGLAASTDTQYF.

This chain joins TRBV5-1 and TRBJ2-7, with 8 bases fitting TRBD1. The CDR3 contains 13 residues. In germline, CDR1 is SGHRS, CDR2 YFSETQ. Trimming took 3 bases from V and 5 from J; bases not matched to a gene: 4. Here the CDR3 DNA reads TGCGCCAGCAGCTCCCCAGGGGGCCACGAGCAGTACTTC. It specifies CASSSPGGHEQYF.

The gene calls are TRBV6-6 and TRBJ2-5; 7 nucleotides line up with TRBD1. This CDR3 region has 15 residues. CDR1 and CDR2 (germline): MNHNY, SVGAGI (reference sequence). Germline trimming cut 0 bases from V and 5 bases from J; bases unmatched to any gene: 6. CDR3 nucleotide sequence: TGTGCCAGCAGTTACTCGAGAGGGGGCTACGAGACCCAGTACTTC. Protein product: CASSYSRGGYETQYF.

This clone has more than one count but fewer than ten. This chain uses TRBV11-3 with TRBJ2-7; D is possibly TRBD2 (6 bases). With 5 bases removed from V and 4 bases from J, the gap between germline ends came to 21 bases. Germline CDR1 SGHNT, CDR2 YENEEA. The CDR3 sequence is 16 residues long. As DNA, the CDR3 is TGTGCCAGCAGCCCCTCTCGGAGCGGGCCGGGGTACGAGCAGTACTTC. Amino acids: CASSPSRSGPGYEQYF.

The chain employs TRBV2 and TRBJ1-6; 8 bases line up with TRBD1. The CDR3 is made up of 14 amino acids. Germline V lookup: CDR1 SNHLY, CDR2 FYNNEI. The V and J ends lost 7 bases and 8 bases, in that order; junction bases with no gene match: 7. The CDR3 bases are TGTGCCAGCACTTCGGACAGGGATTATTCACCCCTCCACTTT. It translates to CASTSDRDYSPLHF.

This sequence joins TRBV27 and TRBJ1-6; D gene ambiguous. The V gene lost 7 bases and the J gene lost 7 bases, with 11 bases spanning the gap. In germline, CDR1 is MNHEY, CDR2 SMNVEV (reference sequence). The CDR3 runs 13 residues. For the CDR3, the DNA is TGTGCCAGCAACCCGGAGGGAAATTCACCCCTCCACTTT. It translates to CASNPEGNSPLHF.

The chain is built from TRBV6-5 and TRBJ2-7; TRBD1 agrees at 8 bases. CDR3 length: 13 amino acids. CDR1 is MNHEY, CDR2 SVGAGI, per germline. The trim removed 6 bases at V and 12 bases at J, leaving 13 bases unmatched. The CDR3: CASRPTGGEERYF. CDR3 coding DNA: TGTGCCAGCAGGCCAACAGGGGGTGAGGAACGGTACTTC.

The chain uses TRBV28 and TRBJ1-5; D gene ambiguous. This CDR3 contains 14 residues. Germline CDR1 is MDHEN and CDR2 is SYDVKM. Trimming took off 5 bases at V and 2 bases at J, with 10 bases between the two ends. CDR3 bases: TGTGCCAGCAGTCCTGGCCAAGGCAATCAGCCCCAGCATTTT. It translates to CASSPGQGNQPQHF.

This clone came up a few times. The chain links TRBV4-2 to TRBJ1-1; 7 bases fit TRBD1. The length of the CDR3 is 18 residues. Germline loops: CDR1 LGHNA, CDR2 YNFKEQ. V shed 0 bases and J 0 bases; nucleotides not matched to a gene: 10. The CDR3 region has the DNA TGTGCCAGCAGCCAAGATCGTGGCGCCGGGACAGTGAACACTGAAGCTTTCTTT. Its protein product is CASSQDRGAGTVNTEAFF.

This chain joins TRBV11-2 and TRBJ2-6; 8 nucleotides line up with TRBD1. J lost 0 bases, V lost 8 bases, and 9 bases had no gene match. The CDR3 runs to 17 residues. CDR1 and CDR2 (germline): SGHAT, FQNNGV. CDR3 loop: CASWDRRRGSGANVLTF. CDR3 in DNA: TGTGCCAGCTGGGACAGGCGAAGGGGCTCTGGGGCCAACGTCCTGACTTTC.

The V call is TRBV29-1, the J call TRBJ2-7; 7 bases line up with TRBD2. Germline CDR1 reads SQVTM; CDR2 reads ANQGSEA. This CDR3 has 14 residues. Germline trimming cut 4 bases from V and 0 bases from J; bases unmatched to any gene: 6. The CDR3 sequence: CSVAQLAYSYEQYF. The CDR3 nucleotides read TGCAGCGTTGCCCAACTAGCGTACTCCTACGAGCAGTACTTC.